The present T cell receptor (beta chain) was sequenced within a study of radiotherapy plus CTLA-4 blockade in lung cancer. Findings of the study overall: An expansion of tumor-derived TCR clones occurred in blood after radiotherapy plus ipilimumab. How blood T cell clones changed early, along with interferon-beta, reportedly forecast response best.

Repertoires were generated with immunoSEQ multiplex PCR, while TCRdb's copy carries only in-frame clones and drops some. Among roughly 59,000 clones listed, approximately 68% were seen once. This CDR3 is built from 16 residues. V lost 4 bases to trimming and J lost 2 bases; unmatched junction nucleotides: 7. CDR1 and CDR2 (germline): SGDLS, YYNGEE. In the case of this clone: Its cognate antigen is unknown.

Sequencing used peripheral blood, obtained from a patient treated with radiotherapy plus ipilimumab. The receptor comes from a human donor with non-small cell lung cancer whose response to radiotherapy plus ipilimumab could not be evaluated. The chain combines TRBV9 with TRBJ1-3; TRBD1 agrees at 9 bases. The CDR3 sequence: CASSPGQGQAGNTIYF. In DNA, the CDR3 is TGTGCCAGCAGCCCGGGACAGGGACAAGCTGGAAACACCATATATTTT.